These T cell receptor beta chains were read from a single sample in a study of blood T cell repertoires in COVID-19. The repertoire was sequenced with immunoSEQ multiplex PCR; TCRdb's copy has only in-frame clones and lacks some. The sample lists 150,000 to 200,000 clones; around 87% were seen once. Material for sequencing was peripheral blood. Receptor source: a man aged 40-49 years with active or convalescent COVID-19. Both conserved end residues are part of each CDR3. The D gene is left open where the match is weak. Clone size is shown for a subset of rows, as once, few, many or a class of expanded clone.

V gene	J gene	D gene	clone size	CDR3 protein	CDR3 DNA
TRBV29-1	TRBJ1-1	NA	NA	CSVEGQSNTEAFF	TGCAGCGTTGAAGGACAGTCTAACACTGAAGCTTTCTTT
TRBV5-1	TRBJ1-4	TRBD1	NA	CASSFTGTGQGNEKLFF	TGCGCCAGCAGCTTTACAGGGACGGGACAGGGTAATGAAAAACTGTTTTTT
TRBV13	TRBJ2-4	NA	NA	CASSFGPTGGIQYF	TGTGCCAGCAGCTTTGGTCCAACAGGTGGCATTCAGTACTTC
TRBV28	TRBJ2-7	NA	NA	CASSTLGGYEQYF	TGTGCCAGCAGCACCTTAGGGGGCTACGAGCAGTACTTC
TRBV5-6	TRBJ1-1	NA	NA	CASSLAGVRYTEAFF	TGTGCCAGCAGCTTGGCAGGTGTCAGGTACACTGAAGCTTTCTTT
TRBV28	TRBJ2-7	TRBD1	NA	CASSSPGQGRYEQYF	TGTGCCAGCAGTTCTCCGGGACAGGGTCGCTACGAGCAGTACTTC
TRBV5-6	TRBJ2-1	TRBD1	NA	CASSQTGGGNEQFF	TGTGCCAGCAGCCAGACAGGGGGCGGAAATGAGCAGTTCTTC
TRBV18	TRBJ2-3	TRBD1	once	CASSPSPGQGSPQYF	TGTGCCAGCTCACCATCTCCGGGACAGGGTTCACCGCAGTATTTT
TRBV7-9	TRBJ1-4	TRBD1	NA	CASSLPGTGGGEKLFF	TGTGCCAGCAGCTTACCCGGGACAGGGGGAGGTGAAAAACTGTTTTTT
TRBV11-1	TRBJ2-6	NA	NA	CASSPGGANVLTF	TGTGCCAGCAGCCCCGGGGGGGCCAACGTCCTGACTTTC